This entry is about one T cell receptor (beta chain). This CDR3 comprises 14 residues. Trimming removed 3 bases at V and 3 bases at J, with 11 bases between. Generated by immunoSEQ multiplex PCR, the TCRdb table keeps only in-frame clones and is missing some. The sample includes about half a million clones, approximately 71% of them seen just once. The sample comes from a study of shared clonotypes between healthy human individuals. The gene calls are TRBV23-1 and TRBJ1-1, with D uncertain. TRBV23-1 is an open reading frame, and its role is uncertain. Sequences were obtained from PBMCs. This TCR was recovered from a woman aged 40 to 50 in good health. Some clones in this sample may be carry-over from other donors' samples. The DNA for the CDR3 is TGCGCCAGCAGTCACCAAGGTGGGGACACTGAAGCTTTCTTT. Its translation: CASSHQGGDTEAFF.